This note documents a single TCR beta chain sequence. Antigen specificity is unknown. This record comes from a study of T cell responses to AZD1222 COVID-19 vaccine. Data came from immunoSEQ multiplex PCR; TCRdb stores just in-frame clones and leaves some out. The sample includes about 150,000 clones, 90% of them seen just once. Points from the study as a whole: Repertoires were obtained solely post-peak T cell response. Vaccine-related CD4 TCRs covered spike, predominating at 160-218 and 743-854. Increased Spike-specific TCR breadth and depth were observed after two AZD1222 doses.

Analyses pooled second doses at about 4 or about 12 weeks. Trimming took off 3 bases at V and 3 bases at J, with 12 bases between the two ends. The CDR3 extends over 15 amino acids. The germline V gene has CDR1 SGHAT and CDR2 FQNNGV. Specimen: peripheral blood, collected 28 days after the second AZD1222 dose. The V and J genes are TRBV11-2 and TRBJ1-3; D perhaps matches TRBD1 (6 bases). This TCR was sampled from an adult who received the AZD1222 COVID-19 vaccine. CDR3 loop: CASSFSTGFGNTIYF. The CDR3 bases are TGTGCCAGCAGCTTCTCGACAGGCTTTGGAAACACCATATATTTT.